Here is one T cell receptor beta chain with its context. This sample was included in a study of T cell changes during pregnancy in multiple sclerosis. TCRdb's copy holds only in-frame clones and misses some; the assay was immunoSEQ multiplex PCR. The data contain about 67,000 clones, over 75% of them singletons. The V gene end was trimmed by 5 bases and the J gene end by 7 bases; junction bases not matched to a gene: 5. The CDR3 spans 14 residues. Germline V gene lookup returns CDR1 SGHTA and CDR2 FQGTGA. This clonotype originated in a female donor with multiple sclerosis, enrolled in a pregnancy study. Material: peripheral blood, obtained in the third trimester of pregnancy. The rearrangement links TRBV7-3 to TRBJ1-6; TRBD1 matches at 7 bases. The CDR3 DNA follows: TGTGCCAGCAGCCCCGGGACAGCAAATTCACCCCTCCACTTT. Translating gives CASSPGTANSPLHF.